The present T cell receptor (beta chain) was sequenced within a study of OX40 agonist ivuxolimab in advanced cancers. About the study: An anti-OX40 (CD134) antibody with agonistic activity, ivuxolimab, was administered to patients. Broader study findings: At doses 0.1 to 3.0 mg/kg, CD4+ and CD8+ clones expanded.

Note on this clone: Its antigen is still unknown.

The table came from immunoSEQ multiplex PCR; TCRdb's copy has only in-frame clones and leaves some out. This table holds tens of thousands of clones, over 75% found once. The CDR3 length is 14 residues. J gave up 4 bases and V 2 bases, and 0 bases lay outside the gene matches. From germline, CDR1 is LNHDA and CDR2 SQIVND (reference sequence). The V gene is TRBV19, the J gene TRBJ2-2; 8 bases fit TRBD1. The receptor's source is an adult with an advanced solid tumor such as melanoma, head and neck, liver or kidney cancer. The material sequenced was CD4+ or CD8+ T cells sorted from blood, taken in a trial of the OX40 agonist ivuxolimab. The CDR3 DNA reads TGTGCCAGTAGTATAACAGGGGGCACCGGGGAGCTGTTTTTT. Translation: CASSITGGTGELFF.